The clone carrying this T cell receptor beta chain has just one count. The antigen remains unidentified. This specimen belongs to a study of OX40 agonist ivuxolimab in advanced cancers. General study points: Clonal expansion from baseline to week 6 occurred in both CD4+ and CD8+ T cells.

Generated by immunoSEQ multiplex PCR, the TCRdb table keeps only in-frame clones and is missing some. The sample lists approximately 89,000 clones; around nine tenths were seen once. The germline V gene has CDR1 SGHKS and CDR2 YYEKEE (reference sequence). Trimming removed 2 bases from V and 2 bases from J, with 10 bases in between. There are 14 residues in the CDR3. The genes are TRBV5-5 and TRBJ2-5; D perhaps matches TRBD1 (6 bases). The starting material was CD4+ or CD8+ T cells sorted from blood, obtained in a trial of the OX40 agonist ivuxolimab. This TCR was recovered from an adult with an advanced solid tumor such as melanoma, head and neck, liver or kidney cancer. The CDR3 nucleotides read TGTGCCAGCAGCTTACAGGGTAATCAAGAGACCCAGTACTTC. Translating it yields CASSLQGNQETQYF.